This TCR beta chain was identified during a study of T cell responses to AZD1222 COVID-19 vaccine. Worth noting for this clone: Its antigen remains unknown.

The table came from immunoSEQ multiplex PCR; TCRdb's copy has only in-frame clones and leaves some out. The data hold 90,000 to 130,000 clones, with just under 95% observed a single time. Germline assignment: CDR1 LNHDA and CDR2 SQIVND (reference sequence). The ends were cut back, 10 bases at V and 0 bases at J, with 13 bases in the middle. CDR3 length: 14 amino acids. Study findings and constraints: Two AZD1222 doses significantly raised spike-specific TCR breadth and depth over controls. The reported proportion of spike-specific TCRs targeting unmutated variant regions was nearly half.

Sequenced material: peripheral blood, taken on day 0 of AZD1222 vaccination. The source of this sequence is an adult in good health. J is TRBJ1-5 and V is TRBV19; D is unresolved. DNA for the CDR3: TGTGCCACCGGAACGACGGTTAGCAATCAGCCCCAGCATTTT. As protein: CATGTTVSNQPQHF. The full variable domain, with the rest looked up from reference TRBV19 and TRBJ1-5, is DGGITQSPKYLFRKEGQNVTLSCEQNLNHDAMYWYRQDPGQGLRLIYYSQIVNDFQKGDIAEGYSVSREKKESFPLTVTSAQKNPTAFYLCATGTTVSNQPQHFGDGTRLSIL.